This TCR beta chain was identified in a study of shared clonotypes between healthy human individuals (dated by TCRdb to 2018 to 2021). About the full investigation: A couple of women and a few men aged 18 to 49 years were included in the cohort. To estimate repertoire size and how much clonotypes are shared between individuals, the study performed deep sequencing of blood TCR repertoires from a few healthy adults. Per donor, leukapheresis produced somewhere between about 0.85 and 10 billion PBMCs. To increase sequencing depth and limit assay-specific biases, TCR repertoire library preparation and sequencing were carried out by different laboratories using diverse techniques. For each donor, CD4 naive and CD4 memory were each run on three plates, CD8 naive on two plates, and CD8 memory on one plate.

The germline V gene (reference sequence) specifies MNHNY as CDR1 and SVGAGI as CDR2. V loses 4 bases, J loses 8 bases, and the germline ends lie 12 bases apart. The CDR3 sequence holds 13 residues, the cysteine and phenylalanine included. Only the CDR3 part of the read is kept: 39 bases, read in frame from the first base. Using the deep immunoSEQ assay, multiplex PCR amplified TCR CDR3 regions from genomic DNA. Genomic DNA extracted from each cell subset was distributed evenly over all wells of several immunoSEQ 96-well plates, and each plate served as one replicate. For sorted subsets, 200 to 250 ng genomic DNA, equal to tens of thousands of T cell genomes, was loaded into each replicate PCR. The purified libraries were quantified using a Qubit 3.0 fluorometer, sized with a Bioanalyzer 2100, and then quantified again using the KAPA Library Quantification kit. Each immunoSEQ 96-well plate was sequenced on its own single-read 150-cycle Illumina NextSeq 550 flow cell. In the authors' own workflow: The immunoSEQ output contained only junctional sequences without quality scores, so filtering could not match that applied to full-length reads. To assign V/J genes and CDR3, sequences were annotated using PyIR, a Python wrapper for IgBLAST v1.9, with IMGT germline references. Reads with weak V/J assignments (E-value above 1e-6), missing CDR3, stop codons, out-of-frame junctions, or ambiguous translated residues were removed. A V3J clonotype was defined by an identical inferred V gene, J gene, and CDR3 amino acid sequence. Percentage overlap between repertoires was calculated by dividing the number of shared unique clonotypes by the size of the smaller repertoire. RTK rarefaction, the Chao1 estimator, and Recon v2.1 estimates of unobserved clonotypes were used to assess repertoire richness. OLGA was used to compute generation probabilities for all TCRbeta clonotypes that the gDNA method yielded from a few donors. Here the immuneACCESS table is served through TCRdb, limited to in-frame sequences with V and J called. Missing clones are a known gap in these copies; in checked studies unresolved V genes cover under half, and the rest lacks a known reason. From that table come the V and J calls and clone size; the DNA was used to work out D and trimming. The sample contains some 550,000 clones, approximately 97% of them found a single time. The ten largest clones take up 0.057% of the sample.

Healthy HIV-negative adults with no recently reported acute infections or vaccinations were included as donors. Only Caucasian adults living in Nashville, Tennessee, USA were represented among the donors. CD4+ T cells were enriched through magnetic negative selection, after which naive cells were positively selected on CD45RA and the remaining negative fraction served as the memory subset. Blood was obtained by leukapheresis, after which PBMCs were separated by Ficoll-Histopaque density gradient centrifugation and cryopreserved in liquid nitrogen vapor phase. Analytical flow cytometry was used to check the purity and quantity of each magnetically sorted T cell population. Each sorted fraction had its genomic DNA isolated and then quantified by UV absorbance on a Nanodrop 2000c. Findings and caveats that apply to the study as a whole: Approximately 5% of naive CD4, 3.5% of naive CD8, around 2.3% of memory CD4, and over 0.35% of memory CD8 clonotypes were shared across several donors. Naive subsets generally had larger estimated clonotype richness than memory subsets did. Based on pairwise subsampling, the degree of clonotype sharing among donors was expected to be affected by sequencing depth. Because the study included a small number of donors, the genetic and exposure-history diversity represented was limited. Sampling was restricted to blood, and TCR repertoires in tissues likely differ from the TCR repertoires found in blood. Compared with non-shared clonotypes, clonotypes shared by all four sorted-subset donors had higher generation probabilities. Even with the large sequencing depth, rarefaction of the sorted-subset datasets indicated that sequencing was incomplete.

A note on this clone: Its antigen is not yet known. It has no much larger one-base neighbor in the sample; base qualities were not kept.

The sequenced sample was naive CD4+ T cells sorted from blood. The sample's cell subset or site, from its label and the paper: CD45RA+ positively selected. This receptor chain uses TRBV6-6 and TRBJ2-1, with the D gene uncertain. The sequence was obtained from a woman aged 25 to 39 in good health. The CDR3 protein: CASSSLPYYEQFF. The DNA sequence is TGTGCCAGCAGTTCCCTACCTTATTATGAGCAGTTCTTC.